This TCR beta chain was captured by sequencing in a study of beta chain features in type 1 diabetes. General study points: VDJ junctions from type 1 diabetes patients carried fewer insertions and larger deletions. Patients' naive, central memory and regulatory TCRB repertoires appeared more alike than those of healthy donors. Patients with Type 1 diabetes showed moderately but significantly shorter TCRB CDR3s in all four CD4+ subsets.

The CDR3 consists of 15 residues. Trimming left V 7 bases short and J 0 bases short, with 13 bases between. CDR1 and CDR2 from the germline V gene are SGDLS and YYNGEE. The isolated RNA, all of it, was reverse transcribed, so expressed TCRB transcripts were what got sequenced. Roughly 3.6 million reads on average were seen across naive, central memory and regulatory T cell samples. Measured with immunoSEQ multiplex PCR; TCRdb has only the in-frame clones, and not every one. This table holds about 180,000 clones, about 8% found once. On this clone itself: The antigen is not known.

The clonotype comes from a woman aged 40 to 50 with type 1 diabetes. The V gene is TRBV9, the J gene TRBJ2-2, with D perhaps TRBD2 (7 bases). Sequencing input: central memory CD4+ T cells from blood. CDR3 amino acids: CASGREGANTGELFF. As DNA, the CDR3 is TGTGCCAGCGGGAGGGAGGGGGCGAACACCGGGGAGCTGTTTTTT.